This T cell receptor (beta chain) was sequenced in a study of vaccination and CD4 T cells after COVID-19. The CDR3 is made up of 15 amino acids. CDR1 is SGHTA, CDR2 FQGNSA, per germline. V was clipped by 2 bases and J by 3 bases; unmatched bases: 4. The Oncomine TCR Beta short-read assay was applied to DNA of cultured CD4+ T cells. TCRdb reprocessed the PCR reads via MiXCR and lists one record per CDR3 protein. The sample holds about 22,000 distinct CDR3 sequences, around two fifths seen once. The sample's time point: late sampling 161 to 241 days after vaccination in a few convalescent patients. Described treatment: approximately nine-day PBMC culture with coronavirus spike peptide pools or control peptides (ViraFEST assay). About 1.9 million PBMCs went into each well for culture with 9.5 to 10 IU/ml IL-2 and around 9.6 ug/ml peptide pools. Concerning this clonotype: Its antigen is as yet unknown.

The sequencing here drew on CD4+ T cells from blood, cultured in vitro, taken about 7 months after SARS-CoV-2 vaccination. This chain connects TRBV7-2 to TRBJ2-3; TRBD2 aligns across 8 bases. This clonotype was sampled from a human donor who had recovered from COVID-19. CDR3 DNA sequence: TGTGCCAGCAGCTTAAGGCGGGGGGAGACAGATACGCAGTATTTT. This sequence encodes CASSLRRGETDTQYF.